The clone carrying this TCR beta chain was recorded only once. Donors were grouped by their self-reported clinical history. The entry originates in a study of blood T cell repertoires in COVID-19. Study background: Samples representing acute and convalescent COVID-19 were sourced from the United States, Italy and Spain. T cells, B-cell-depleted T cells, or PBMCs provided the cDNA or gDNA that served as material.

Only in-frame clones appear in the TCRdb table, and some are missing; sequencing was by immunoSEQ multiplex PCR. This table has more than 200,000 clones, just under 90% appearing once. Per germline, CDR1 SQVTM and CDR2 ANQGSEA. The CDR3 spans 13 residues. The ends lost 5 bases at V and 6 bases at J; junction bases unmatched: 5. The chain carries TRBV29-1 and TRBJ2-1, with 9 bases aligning to TRBD1. The sequence derives from a woman aged 25 to 39 with acute COVID-19. The specimen sequenced was PBMCs or T cells enriched from blood (not recorded which). The CDR3 DNA reads TGCAGCGTTCTGACAGGGGGTACCAATGAGCAGTTCTTC. This gives the protein CSVLTGGTNEQFF.